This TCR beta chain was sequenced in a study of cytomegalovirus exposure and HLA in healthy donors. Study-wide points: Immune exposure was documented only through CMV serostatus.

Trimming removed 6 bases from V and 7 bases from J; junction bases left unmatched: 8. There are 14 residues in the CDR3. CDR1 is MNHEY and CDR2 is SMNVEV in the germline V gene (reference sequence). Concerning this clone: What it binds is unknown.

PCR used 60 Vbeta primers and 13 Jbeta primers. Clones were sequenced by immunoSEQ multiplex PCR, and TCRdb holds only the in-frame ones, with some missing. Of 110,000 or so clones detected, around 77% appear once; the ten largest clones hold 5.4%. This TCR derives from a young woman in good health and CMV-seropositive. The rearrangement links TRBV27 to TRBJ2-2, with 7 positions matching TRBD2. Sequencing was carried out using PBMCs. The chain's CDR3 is CASSVGGGSGELFF. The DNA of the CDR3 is TGTGCCAGCAGCGTGGGGGGGGGAAGCGGGGAGCTGTTTTTT.